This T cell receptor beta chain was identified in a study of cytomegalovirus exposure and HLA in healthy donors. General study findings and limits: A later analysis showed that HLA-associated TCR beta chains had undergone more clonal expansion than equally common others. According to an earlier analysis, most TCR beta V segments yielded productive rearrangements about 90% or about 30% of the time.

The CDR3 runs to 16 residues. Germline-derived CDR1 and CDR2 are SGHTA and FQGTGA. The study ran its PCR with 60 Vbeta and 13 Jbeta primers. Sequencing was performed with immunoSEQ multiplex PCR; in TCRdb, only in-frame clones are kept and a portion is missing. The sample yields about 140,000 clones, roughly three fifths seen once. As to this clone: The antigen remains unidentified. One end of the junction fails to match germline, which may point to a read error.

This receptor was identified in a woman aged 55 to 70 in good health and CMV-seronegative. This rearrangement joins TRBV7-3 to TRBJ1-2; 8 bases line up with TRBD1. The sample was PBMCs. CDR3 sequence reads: CASSITRQGIGYGYTF. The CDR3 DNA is TGTGCCAGCAGCATAACCCGACAGGGGATAGGCTATGGCTACACCTTC.